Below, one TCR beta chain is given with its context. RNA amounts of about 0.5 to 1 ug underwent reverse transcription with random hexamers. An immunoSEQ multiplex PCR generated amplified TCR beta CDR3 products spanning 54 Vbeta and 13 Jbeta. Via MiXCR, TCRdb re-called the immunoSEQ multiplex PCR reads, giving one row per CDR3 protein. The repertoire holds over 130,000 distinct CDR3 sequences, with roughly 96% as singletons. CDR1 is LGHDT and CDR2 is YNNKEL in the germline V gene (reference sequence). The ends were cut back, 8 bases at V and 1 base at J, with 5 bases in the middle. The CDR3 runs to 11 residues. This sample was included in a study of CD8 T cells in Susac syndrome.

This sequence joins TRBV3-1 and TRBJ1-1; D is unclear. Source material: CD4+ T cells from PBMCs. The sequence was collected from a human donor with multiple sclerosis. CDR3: CASAGNTEAFF. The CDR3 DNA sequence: TGTGCCAGCGCCGGGAACACTGAAGCTTTCTTT.